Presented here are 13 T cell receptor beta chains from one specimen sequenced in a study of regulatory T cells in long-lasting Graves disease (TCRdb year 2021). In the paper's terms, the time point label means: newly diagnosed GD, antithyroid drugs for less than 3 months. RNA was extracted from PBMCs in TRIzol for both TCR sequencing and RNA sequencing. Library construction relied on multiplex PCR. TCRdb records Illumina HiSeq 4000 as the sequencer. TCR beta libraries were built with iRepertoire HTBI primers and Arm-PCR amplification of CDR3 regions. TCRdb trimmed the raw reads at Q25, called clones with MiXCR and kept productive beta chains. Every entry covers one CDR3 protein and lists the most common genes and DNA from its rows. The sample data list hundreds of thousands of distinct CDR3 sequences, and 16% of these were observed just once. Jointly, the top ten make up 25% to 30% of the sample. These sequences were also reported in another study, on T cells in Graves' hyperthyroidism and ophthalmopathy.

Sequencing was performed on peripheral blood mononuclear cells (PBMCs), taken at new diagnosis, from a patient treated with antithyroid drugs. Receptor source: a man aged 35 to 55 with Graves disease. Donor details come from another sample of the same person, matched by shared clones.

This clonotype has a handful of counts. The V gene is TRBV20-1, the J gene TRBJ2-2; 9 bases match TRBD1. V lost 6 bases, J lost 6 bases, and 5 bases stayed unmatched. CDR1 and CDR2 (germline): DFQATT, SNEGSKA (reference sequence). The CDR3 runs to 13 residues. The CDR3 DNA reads TGCAGTGCCCAAAGACAGGGGGCCGGGGAGCTGTTTTTT. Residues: CSAQRQGAGELFF.

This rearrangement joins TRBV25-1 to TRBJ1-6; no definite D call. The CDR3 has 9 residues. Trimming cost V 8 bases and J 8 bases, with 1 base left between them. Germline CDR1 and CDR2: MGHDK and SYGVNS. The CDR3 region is CASDSPLHF. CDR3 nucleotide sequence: TGTGCCAGCGATTCACCCCTCCACTTT.

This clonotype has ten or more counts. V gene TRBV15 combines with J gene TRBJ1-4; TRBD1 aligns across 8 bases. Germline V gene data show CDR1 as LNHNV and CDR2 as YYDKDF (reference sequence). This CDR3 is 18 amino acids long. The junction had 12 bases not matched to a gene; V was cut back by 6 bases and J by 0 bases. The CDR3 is CATRNGQGYRATNEKLFF. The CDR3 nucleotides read TGTGCCACCAGGAACGGACAGGGCTATCGAGCAACTAATGAAAAACTGTTTTTT.

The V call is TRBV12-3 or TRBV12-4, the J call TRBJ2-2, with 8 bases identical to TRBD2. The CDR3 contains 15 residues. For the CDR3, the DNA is TGTGCTGCGGGGGGAAGAACCGCGAACACCGGGGAGCTGTTTTTT. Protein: CAAGGRTANTGELFF.

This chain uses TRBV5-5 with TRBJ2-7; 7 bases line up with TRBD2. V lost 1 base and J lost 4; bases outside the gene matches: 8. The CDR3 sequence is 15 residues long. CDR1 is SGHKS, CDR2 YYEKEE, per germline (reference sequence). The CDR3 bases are TGTGCCAGCAGCTTGTTAGGGACTACCGAGTACGAGCAGTACTTC. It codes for CASSLLGTTEYEQYF.

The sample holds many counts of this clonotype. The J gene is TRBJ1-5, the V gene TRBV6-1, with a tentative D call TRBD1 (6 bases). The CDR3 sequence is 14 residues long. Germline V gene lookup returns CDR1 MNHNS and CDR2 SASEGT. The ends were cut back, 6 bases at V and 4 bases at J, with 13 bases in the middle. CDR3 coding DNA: TGTGCCAGCAGAGAGATCCAGGGGAATCAGCCCCAGCATTTT. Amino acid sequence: CASREIQGNQPQHF.

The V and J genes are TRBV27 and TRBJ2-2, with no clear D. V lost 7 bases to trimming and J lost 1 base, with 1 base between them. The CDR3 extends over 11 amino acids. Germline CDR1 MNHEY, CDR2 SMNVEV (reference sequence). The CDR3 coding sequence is TGTGCCAGCAAGAACACCGGGGAGCTGTTTTTT. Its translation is CASKNTGELFF.

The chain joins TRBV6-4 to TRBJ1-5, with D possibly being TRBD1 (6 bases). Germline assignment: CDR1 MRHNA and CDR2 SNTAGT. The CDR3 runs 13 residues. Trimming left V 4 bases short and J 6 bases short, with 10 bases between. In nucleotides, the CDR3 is TGTGCCAGCAGTGGGGGACATAGTCAGCCCCAGCATTTT. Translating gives CASSGGHSQPQHF.

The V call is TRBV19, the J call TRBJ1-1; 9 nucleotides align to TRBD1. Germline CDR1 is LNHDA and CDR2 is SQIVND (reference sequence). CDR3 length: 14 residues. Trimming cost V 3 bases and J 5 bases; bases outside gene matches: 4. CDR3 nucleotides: TGTGCCAGTAGTATGCGACAGGGGGGTACTGAAGCTTTCTTT. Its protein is CASSMRQGGTEAFF.

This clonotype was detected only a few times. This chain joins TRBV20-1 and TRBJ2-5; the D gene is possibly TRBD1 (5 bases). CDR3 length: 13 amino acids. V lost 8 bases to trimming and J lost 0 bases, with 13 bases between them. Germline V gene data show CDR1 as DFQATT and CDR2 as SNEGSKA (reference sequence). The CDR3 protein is CSNTAGNQETQYF. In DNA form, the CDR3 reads TGCAGTAATACCGCAGGGAACCAAGAGACCCAGTACTTC.

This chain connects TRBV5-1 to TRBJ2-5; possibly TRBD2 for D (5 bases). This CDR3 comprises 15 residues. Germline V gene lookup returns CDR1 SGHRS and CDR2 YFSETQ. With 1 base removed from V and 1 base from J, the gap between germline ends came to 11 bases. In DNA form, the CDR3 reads TGCGCCAGCAGCTTGATCACGGGGAGCCAAGAGACCCAGTACTTC. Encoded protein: CASSLITGSQETQYF.

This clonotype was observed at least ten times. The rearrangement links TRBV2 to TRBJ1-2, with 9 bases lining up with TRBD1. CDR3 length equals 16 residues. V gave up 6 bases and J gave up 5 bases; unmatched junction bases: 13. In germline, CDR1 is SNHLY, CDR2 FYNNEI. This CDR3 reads CASSGPGQGSFYGYTF. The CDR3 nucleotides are TGTGCCAGCAGCGGTCCGGGACAGGGTAGCTTTTATGGCTACACCTTC. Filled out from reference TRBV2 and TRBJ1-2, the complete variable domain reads EPEVTQTPSHQVTQMGQEVILRCVPISNHLYFYWYRQILGQKVEFLVSFYNNEISEKSEIFDDQFSVERPDGSNFTLKIRSTKLEDSAMYFCASSGPGQGSFYGYTFGSGTRLTVV.

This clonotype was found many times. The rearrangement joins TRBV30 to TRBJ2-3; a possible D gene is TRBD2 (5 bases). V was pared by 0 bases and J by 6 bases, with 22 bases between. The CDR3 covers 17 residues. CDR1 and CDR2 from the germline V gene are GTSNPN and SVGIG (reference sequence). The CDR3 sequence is CAWSVRFARPGGDTQYF. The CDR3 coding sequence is TGTGCCTGGAGTGTAAGGTTCGCGAGGCCGGGCGGGGATACGCAGTATTTT.